This T cell receptor (beta chain) appears in the sequencing data of a study of shared clonotypes between healthy human individuals. Profiled with immunoSEQ multiplex PCR; TCRdb holds only in-frame clones, not every one. The sample contains 2 million to 2.5 million clones, 85% to 95% of which appear only once. There are 15 residues in the CDR3. Germline CDR1 is LNHNV and CDR2 is YYDKDF (reference sequence). The ends were cut back, 5 bases at V and 0 bases at J, with 11 bases in the middle. The clonotype comes from a man aged 18-30 years in good health. Some clones in this sample may be carry-over from other donors' samples. This chain links TRBV15 with TRBJ2-1; D not certain. Material for sequencing was naive CD4+ T cells from PBMCs. Noted subset: CD45RA+ positively selected. This CDR3 reads CATSSGPNSYNEQFF. For the CDR3, the DNA is TGTGCCACCAGCTCCGGCCCCAACTCCTACAATGAGCAGTTCTTC. The full variable domain, completed using reference TRBV15 and TRBJ2-1, is DAMVIQNPRYQVTQFGKPVTLSCSQTLNHNVMYWYQQKSSQAPKLLFHYYDKDFNNEADTPDNFQSRRPNTSFCFLDIRSPGLGDTAMYLCATSSGPNSYNEQFFGPGTRLTVL.